This TCR beta chain was obtained from a study of T-cell reconstitution after alpha-beta-depleted transplantation in children (dated by TCRdb to about 2016). Describing the broader study: The study quantitatively tracked T-cell immune reconstitution after TCRalphabeta/CD19-depleted allogeneic hematopoietic cell transplantation in children using TCR repertoire profiling. Study-wide findings and limitations: Over subsequent months, a decline in hyperexpanded clone frequencies was noted, and after one year, T-cell counts and TCRbeta diversity were mostly ascribed to newly produced T cells. The apparently early recovery of alphabetaT-cell counts about two months after transplant reportedly depended on only several hundred rapidly expanded clones that came from non-depleted graft cells. In some patients, the high TCRbeta diversity seen at day 60 was put down to recipient T cells and intrathymic progenitors that had survived conditioning.

The CDR3 runs 14 residues from the cysteine to the phenylalanine. The sequence is cut down to CDR3 DNA, 42 bases in frame from base 1. According to the germline V gene, CDR1 reads SGDLS and CDR2 reads YYNGEE. Relative to germline, V is missing 6 bases and J is missing 7 bases, with 5 bases of the junction outside any gene match. Details on this clonotype: Its antigen is unknown. No much larger clone is present one base from it, and per-base qualities are unavailable.

The treatment or condition label for this specimen denotes: allogeneic hematopoietic cell transplantation with graft depleted of TCRalphabeta T cells and CD19 B cells. TCRalphabeta/CD19-depleted allogeneic hematopoietic cell grafts were given to the transplant recipients, all of whom were children. The library was made by PCR. TCRdb records Illumina HiSeq 2500 as the sequencer. Molecular barcoding was employed in the preparation of TCR libraries, with unique molecular identifiers being used to normalize TCRbeta repertoire quantification. TCRdb cleaned the public reads at Q25 with fastp, built clones with MiXCR and kept in-frame beta chains. Each CDR3 protein gets just one entry, which takes the most common genes and DNA from the rows behind it. In all, the sample holds roughly 300,000 distinct CDR3 sequences, and 9.5% to 13% of those were seen once. The ten biggest clones cover 23% of the sample.

This receptor was obtained from a male patient between 2 and 15 years old who had a stem cell transplant for chronic granulomatous disease, so the T cells may come from the graft donor. Recombination connected TRBV9 to TRBJ2-7, with TRBD2 identical over 15 junction bases. Sample: peripheral blood, taken 180 days after TCRalphabeta/CD19-depleted stem cell transplant. The DNA sequence reads TGTGCCAGCACCGAGGGGACTAGCGGGAGGGAGCAGTACTTC. It specifies CASTEGTSGREQYF.